These T cell receptor beta chains were read from a single sample in a study of blood T cell repertoires in COVID-19. Libraries were prepared by immunoSEQ multiplex PCR; TCRdb keeps only in-frame clonotypes and omits some of them. The table has 270,000 or so clones, roughly 84% seen once. Sequencing was done on a sample of peripheral blood. The receptors were gathered from a woman aged 18-29 years with acute or convalescent COVID-19. Both conserved end residues are part of each CDR3.

V	CDR3
TRBV6-5	CAINRGILNNEQFF
TRBV4-1	CASSQDRGQGYHEQYF
TRBV19	CASSHRGEAFF
TRBV7-2	CASSLGGQGRGYTF
TRBV12-3/TRBV12-4	CASSPLAGGLPFF
TRBV7-9	CASSFTGGLGYTF
TRBV7-9	CASSPSGRSYEQYF
TRBV5-1	CASSLVPGDNSPLHF
TRBV5-4	CASSPPGLAGGGGELFF
TRBV6-5	CASRKTATNEKLFF
TRBV28	CASSQDRLNQPQHF
TRBV29-1	CSAKQGQETQYF
TRBV6-5	CASILLEGVPYEQYF
TRBV18	CASSPREGPGNTIYF
TRBV25-1	CASSTTGYGRGEQFF
TRBV2	CASREGLGRGEKLFF
TRBV6-5	CASSRLITNYGYTF
TRBV30	CAWSLGADTQYF
TRBV11-2	CASSLELGGRSFMPGNTIYF
TRBV14	CASSQRYNTEAFF
TRBV28	CASSLGEGFRQYF
TRBV4-3	CASSQDGGAFHF
TRBV7-9	CASSQQGDGYTF
TRBV2	CASSGLRENPYEQYF
TRBV19	CASNEAGGPTGELFF
TRBV5-4	CASSFSGSRTDTQYF
TRBV28	CASRQGQSWKSFMNTEAFF
TRBV19	CASRQGTGGLDTEAFF
TRBV5-4	CASSPGTSGTLSYEQYF